The 22 T cell receptor beta chains below were found in one sample sequenced in a study of response to subunit inactivated influenza vaccine. TCRdb reprocessed the RT-PCR reads via MiXCR and lists one record per CDR3 protein. The repertoire includes about 700,000 distinct CDR3 sequences, roughly 15% of them detected once, and about 7.4% sits in the top ten. The sequenced sample was PBMCs from blood, obtained around 15 days before vaccination. Receptor source: a man aged 45-65 years who received an inactivated influenza vaccine.

In this sample, this clonotype turned up many times. The V gene is TRBV28, the J gene TRBJ2-5; TRBD1 matches 10 bases. The ends lost 3 bases at V and 2 bases at J; junction bases unmatched: 12. CDR3 size: 18 residues. The germline gives CDR1 MDHEN, CDR2 SYDVKM. CDR3 sequence (DNA): TGTGCCAGCAGTTTTCGGAGACCGACAGGGGGCTGGCAAGAGACCCAGTACTTC. This gives the protein CASSFRRPTGGWQETQYF.

V usage is TRBV3-1 and J usage is TRBJ2-7; TRBD1 might be the D (5 bases). Trimming stripped 4 bases from V and 2 bases from J, with 9 bases between. This CDR3 is 13 amino acids long. CDR1 is LGHDT and CDR2 is YNNKEL in the germline V gene (reference sequence). The CDR3 here is CASSRQSTYEQYF. The CDR3 DNA reads TGTGCCAGCAGCCGACAGAGTACCTACGAGCAGTACTTC.

This clonotype was observed at least ten times. V gene TRBV12-3 or TRBV12-4 combines with J gene TRBJ1-2; tentative D call: TRBD1 (5 bases). The V gene lost 6 bases and the J gene lost 6 bases, with 14 bases spanning the gap. The CDR3 has 13 amino acids. In DNA form, the CDR3 reads TGTGCCAGCAGCCGAAGGGTGGGGGATGGCTACACCTTC. Protein sequence: CASSRRVGDGYTF.

This clonotype has a count of ten or more. V usage is TRBV29-1 and J usage is TRBJ2-1; 12 bases are a match to TRBD2. This CDR3 has 14 amino acids. Germline CDR1 reads SQVTM; CDR2 reads ANQGSEA. The trim removed 6 bases at V and 7 bases at J, leaving 7 bases unmatched. CDR3 in DNA: TGCAGCGTCGCTCGGACTAGCGGGGTGAATGAGCAGTTCTTC. This encodes CSVARTSGVNEQFF.

The chain is built from TRBV6-5 and TRBJ2-7; TRBD2 matches 7 bases. This CDR3 has 16 amino acids. Germline V lookup: CDR1 MNHEY, CDR2 SVGAGI. Trimming cost V 2 bases and J 6 bases; bases outside gene matches: 13. The CDR3 here is CASSYRGGDDLSEQYF. CDR3 DNA sequence: TGTGCCAGCAGTTACCGCGGGGGTGATGACCTAAGCGAGCAGTACTTC.

This clonotype was counted a few times. V is TRBV6-1 and J is TRBJ2-5; tentative D call: TRBD2 (6 bases). This CDR3 is 15 amino acids long. The germline CDR1 and CDR2 sequences are MNHNS and SASEGT. V was pared by 3 bases and J by 6 bases, with 17 bases between. The CDR3 here is CASSDFLGGGKTQYF. For the CDR3, the DNA is TGTGCCAGCAGTGATTTTCTCGGGGGTGGGAAGACCCAGTACTTC.

The chain couples TRBV5-1 to TRBJ2-1; D is possibly TRBD1 or TRBD2 (8 bases each). This CDR3 region has 15 residues. V was cut by 4 bases and J by 6 bases, with 17 bases left in between. The V gene's germline CDR1 is SGHRS and CDR2 YFSETQ. CDR3 coding DNA: TGCGCCAGCAGCCCCCGACAGGGGACTAGCAATGAGCAGTTCTTC. Its protein product is CASSPRQGTSNEQFF. Full variable domain (remainder filled in from reference TRBV5-1 and TRBJ2-1): KAGVTQTPRYLIKTRGQQVTLSCSPISGHRSVSWYQQTPGQGLQFLFEYFSETQRNKGNFPGRFSGRQFSNSRSEMNVSTLELGDSALYLCASSPRQGTSNEQFFGPGTRLTVL.

This chain uses TRBV5-1 with TRBJ2-7, with D maybe TRBD2 (6 bases). V lost 6 bases, J lost 5 bases, and 21 bases lay in between. Germline-derived CDR1 and CDR2 are SGHRS and YFSETQ. The CDR3 has 15 residues. The CDR3 here is CASNPAGRESDEQYF. In DNA, the CDR3 is TGCGCCAGCAACCCGGCTGGTCGGGAGTCCGACGAGCAGTACTTC.

This chain connects TRBV20-1 to TRBJ2-1, with TRBD2 as a possible D gene (6 bases). The V gene's germline CDR1 is DFQATT and CDR2 SNEGSKA (reference sequence). This CDR3 has 15 residues. V was pared by 6 bases and J by 5 bases, with 20 bases between. CDR3 nucleotides: TGCAGTGCCCAAGACGGGAGAGGGTTCCACAATGAGCAGTTCTTC. Its translation is CSAQDGRGFHNEQFF.

This chain links TRBV12-3 or TRBV12-4 with TRBJ2-7; the match to TRBD2 covers 9 bases. Trimming took 3 bases from V and 5 from J; bases not matched to a gene: 5. This CDR3 comprises 14 residues. The CDR3 DNA reads as TGTGCCAGCAGTTTCCGGCGGGGGGGAAACGAGCAGTACTTC. This translates into CASSFRRGGNEQYF.

This clonotype has more than one count but fewer than ten. The gene calls are TRBV4-2 and TRBJ2-5, with a tentative D call TRBD1 (6 bases). This CDR3 is built from 13 residues. Trimming took 2 bases from V and 3 from J, leaving 7 bases between them. The germline gives CDR1 LGHNA, CDR2 YNFKEQ. The DNA for the CDR3 is TGTGCCAGCAGCCAATACAGGGAAGAGACCCAGTACTTC. This translates into CASSQYREETQYF.

This CDR3 is CSATRGIGELFF. The CDR3 coding sequence is TGCAGTGCTACGCGGGGCATTGGGGAGCTGTTTTTT. The chain carries TRBV20-1 and TRBJ2-2, with D tentatively TRBD2 (6 bases). Trimming took 4 bases from V and 8 from J, leaving 11 bases between them. Germline V CDR1 and CDR2: DFQATT, SNEGSKA (reference sequence). There are 12 residues in the CDR3.

As concerns this clonotype: This may come from a read error, since a much larger clone is one base off. This chain links TRBV5-1 with TRBJ2-3, with D unresolved. The length of the CDR3 is 13 residues. CDR1 SGHRS and CDR2 YFSETQ come from the germline V gene. The CDR3 region is CDSSLSAPNTQYF. The CDR3 DNA reads TGCGACAGCAGCTTGTCGGCTCCGAATACGCAGTATTTT.

Only a few counts were recorded for this clonotype. The J gene is TRBJ2-3, the V gene TRBV7-8; 7 bases fit TRBD2. CDR1 is SGHVS, CDR2 FQNEAQ, per germline. This CDR3 comprises 16 residues. J lost 5 bases, V lost 2 bases, and 10 bases had no gene match. The CDR3 bases are TGTGCCAGCAGCTTACTATGGGGGGGAGATGGAGATACGCAGTATTTT. Amino acids: CASSLLWGGDGDTQYF.

This clonotype has a handful of counts. The chain carries TRBV10-3 and TRBJ2-2; 10 nucleotides align to TRBD1. Germline CDR1 and CDR2: ENHRY and SYGVKD. The V segment lost 6 bases and the J segment 7 bases; nucleotides outside the gene matches: 5. CDR3 length: 14 amino acids. The CDR3 DNA reads TGTGCCATCAGCGGGACAGGGGATAACGGGGAGCTGTTTTTT. Its protein is CAISGTGDNGELFF.

The rearrangement uses TRBV7-3 and TRBJ2-4, with TRBD2 as a possible D gene (5 bases). The CDR3 runs to 14 residues. The germline gives CDR1 SGHTA, CDR2 FQGTGA. The V gene lost 1 base and the J gene lost 8 bases, with 12 bases spanning the gap. CDR3 DNA sequence: TGTGCCAGCAGCTTAAGAGGGATAAAGGACATTCAGTACTTC. As protein: CASSLRGIKDIQYF.

The chain uses TRBV18 and TRBJ2-4, with D possibly called TRBD1 or TRBD2 (5 bases each). Germline CDR1 and CDR2: KGHSH and LQKENI. Trimming took 5 bases from V and 8 from J, leaving 13 bases between them. The CDR3 spans 13 residues. CDR3 DNA: TGTGCCAGCTCATCGGGACCCCAGGACATTCAGTACTTC. Translated, it gives CASSSGPQDIQYF.

The chain is built from TRBV5-1 and TRBJ1-4, with 7 bases that match TRBD1. J was trimmed by 4 bases and V by 3 bases; bases with no gene match: 6. Germline V lookup: CDR1 SGHRS, CDR2 YFSETQ. The CDR3 spans 15 residues. The CDR3 DNA reads TGCGCCAGCAGCTCGGAGGGACAGCTTAATGAAAAACTGTTTTTT. As protein: CASSSEGQLNEKLFF.

This clonotype was seen a few times. V is TRBV29-1 and J is TRBJ1-5; the match to TRBD1 covers 7 bases. Germline lookup yields CDR1 SQVTM and CDR2 ANQGSEA. The V and J ends lost 7 bases and 3 bases, in that order; junction bases with no gene match: 9. CDR3 length equals 14 residues. CDR3 sequence: CSAWTGDLNQPQHF. DNA for the CDR3: TGCAGCGCCTGGACAGGCGACCTCAATCAGCCCCAGCATTTT.

In its sample, this clonotype was seen a few times. This chain uses TRBV7-8 with TRBJ2-1, with D hard to call. Germline CDR1 SGHVS, CDR2 FQNEAQ. Trimming stripped 1 base from V and 0 bases from J, with 10 bases between. The CDR3 has 16 residues. The CDR3 reads CASSLGEGNSYNEQFF. CDR3 in DNA: TGTGCCAGCAGCTTAGGAGAAGGGAACTCCTACAATGAGCAGTTCTTC.

This clonotype was counted between two and nine times. J is TRBJ2-3 and V is TRBV20-1; D unresolved. Germline V CDR1 and CDR2: DFQATT, SNEGSKA (reference sequence). Trimming removed 0 bases from V and 5 bases from J, with 9 bases in between. This CDR3 is built from 13 residues. The CDR3 loop reads CSARDPYLDTQYF. DNA for the CDR3: TGCAGTGCTAGAGATCCCTATTTAGATACGCAGTATTTT.

Ten or more counts support this clonotype. The rearrangement links TRBV29-1 to TRBJ2-1, with no clear D. The germline V gene encodes CDR1 SQVTM and CDR2 ANQGSEA. The V gene lost 0 bases and the J gene lost 7 bases, with 13 bases spanning the gap. This CDR3 region has 14 residues. The CDR3 sequence is CSVEDMRSTNEQFF. DNA of the CDR3: TGCAGCGTTGAAGATATGAGGTCGACGAATGAGCAGTTCTTC.